This paragraph covers one T cell receptor beta chain sequence. This CDR3 contains 15 residues. With V trimmed by 5 bases and J by 1 base, 8 bases remained unmatched. CDR1 MNHEY and CDR2 SVGAGI come from the germline V gene. The sample is drawn from a study of blood T cell repertoires in COVID-19. In the source study's methods: Estimation of nucleated cell counts was performed using reference gene primer amplification. Data came from immunoSEQ multiplex PCR; TCRdb stores just in-frame clones and leaves some out. Clone size and the V and J calls come from that table; the DNA yielded D and trimming. The table includes 85,000 to 130,000 clones, approximately 91% detected once.

The sample taken for sequencing was peripheral blood. The clonotype was recovered from a human donor in a cohort sampled during active COVID-19. The gene calls are TRBV6-5 and TRBJ2-7; TRBD2 aligns across 7 bases. For the CDR3, the DNA is TGTGCCAGCAGTCTGGGCTTCGGGGGGTCCTACGAGCAGTACTTC. Translating it yields CASSLGFGGSYEQYF.